A single sample gave rise to the 20 T cell receptor beta chains below, sequenced in a study of CD8+ T cells in alopecia areata. Investigators isolated RNA and reverse transcribed it into cDNA to act as the sequencing template. The assay was immunoSEQ multiplex PCR, and TCRdb's table has in-frame clones only and misses some. The table shows 200,000 to 250,000 clones, with approximately 61% occurring only once. Specimen: CD4+ T cells sorted from blood, collected at week 0. These receptors all stem from a human donor with alopecia areata.

V is TRBV7-9 and J is TRBJ1-2; D might be TRBD1 (6 bases). Germline V gives CDR1 SEHNR, CDR2 FQNEAQ (reference sequence). This CDR3 contains 16 residues. The ends were cut back, 5 bases at V and 2 bases at J, with 18 bases in the middle. The CDR3 loop is CASSPRQGRANYGYTF. In nucleotides, the CDR3 is TGTGCCAGCAGCCCACGGCAGGGGCGGGCGAACTATGGCTACACCTTC.

The chain combines TRBV27 with TRBJ1-5; D unclear. CDR3 length equals 15 residues. Per germline, CDR1 MNHEY and CDR2 SMNVEV (reference sequence). Trimming stripped 0 bases from V and 0 bases from J, with 6 bases between. The CDR3 spells CASSLSRYSNQPQHF. The CDR3 DNA follows: TGTGCCAGCAGTTTATCCCGTTATAGCAATCAGCCCCAGCATTTT.

This chain links TRBV27 with TRBJ2-2; 10 bases match TRBD2. The CDR3 has 17 amino acids. Germline CDR1 is MNHEY and CDR2 is SMNVEV (reference sequence). The junction had 4 bases not matched to a gene; V was cut back by 2 bases and J by 1 base. In DNA, the CDR3 is TGTGCCAGCAGTTTACCCCCTAGCGGGGGGAACACCGGGGAGCTGTTTTTT. It translates to CASSLPPSGGNTGELFF.

V usage is TRBV5-1 and J usage is TRBJ1-1; D is undetermined. CDR3 length equals 14 residues. Trimming left V 2 bases short and J 6 bases short, with 14 bases between. CDR1 is SGHRS and CDR2 is YFSETQ in the germline V gene. CDR3 nucleotides: TGCGCCAGCAGCTTTCCCGGGTCTCAGGCTGAAGCTTTCTTT. Encoded protein: CASSFPGSQAEAFF.

The genes are TRBV10-3 and TRBJ1-3; D is uncertain. Trimming shortened V by 6 bases and J by 0 bases, and 6 bases separated the two germline ends. CDR1 and CDR2 from the germline V gene are ENHRY and SYGVKD. This CDR3 contains 13 residues. The CDR3 is CAIRISSGNTIYF. CDR3 bases: TGTGCCATCAGGATAAGCTCTGGAAACACCATATATTTT.

J is TRBJ2-5 and V is TRBV27; 9 bases fit TRBD1. The germline CDR1 and CDR2 sequences are MNHEY and SMNVEV (reference sequence). This CDR3 comprises 14 residues. The junction had 5 bases not matched to a gene; V was cut back by 5 bases and J by 4 bases. The chain's CDR3 is CASSTYRGRETQYF. CDR3 bases: TGTGCCAGCAGTACTTACAGGGGGCGAGAGACCCAGTACTTC.

The chain couples TRBV15 to TRBJ1-4, with D maybe TRBD1 (5 bases). The CDR3 contains 17 residues. Trimming took 0 bases from V and 11 from J, leaving 22 bases between them. Germline V gives CDR1 LNHNV, CDR2 YYDKDF (reference sequence). CDR3 coding DNA: TGTGCCACCAGCAGAGATCTTGGGGGAGCGAACGGAGGGAAACTGTTTTTT. Translated: CATSRDLGGANGGKLFF.

V is TRBV6-9 and J is TRBJ1-3; D is undetermined. Deletions cut 3 bases from V and 1 base from J, with 7 bases between. Germline V gene data show CDR1 as MNHGY and CDR2 as SVAAGI. The CDR3 length is 14 residues. CDR3 nucleotide sequence: TGTGCCAGCAGTTACGGGAGGTCTGGAAACACCATATATTTT. Its protein product is CASSYGRSGNTIYF.

This chain uses TRBV29-1 with TRBJ2-1; 10 bases line up with TRBD2. The CDR3 covers 17 residues. J lost 4 bases, V lost 6 bases, and 15 bases had no gene match. Germline CDR1 reads SQVTM; CDR2 reads ANQGSEA. CDR3 residues: CSVLTVALAGAYNEQFF. CDR3 DNA: TGCAGCGTGCTCACGGTGGCTCTAGCGGGAGCTTACAATGAGCAGTTCTTC.

V and J are TRBV7-9 and TRBJ1-5; no clear D. Germline V gene sequence: CDR1 SEHNR, CDR2 FQNEAQ (reference sequence). The CDR3 has 13 residues. Trimming stripped 3 bases from V and 1 base from J, with 4 bases between. The chain's CDR3 is CASSLMSNQPQHF. The CDR3 nucleotides read TGTGCCAGCAGCTTGATGAGCAATCAGCCCCAGCATTTT.

This clone has just a few counts. V usage is TRBV9 and J usage is TRBJ2-1; 11 positions match TRBD2. V was pared by 0 bases and J by 7 bases, with 6 bases of the junction left unmatched. Germline values: CDR1 SGDLS, CDR2 YYNGEE. This CDR3 is 16 amino acids long. CDR3 nucleotides: TGTGCCAGCAGCGTAGATGTAGCGGGAGGGAGGAATGAGCAGTTCTTC. This encodes CASSVDVAGGRNEQFF.

The chain combines TRBV5-1 with TRBJ1-2; TRBD1 is a possible D gene (5 bases). Germline CDR1 is SGHRS and CDR2 is YFSETQ. The CDR3 has 16 amino acids. Trimming left V 4 bases short and J 2 bases short, with 18 bases between. Here the CDR3 DNA reads TGCGCCAGCAGCGTCAGAAGGGGAGACTTCAACTATGGCTACACCTTC. This codes for CASSVRRGDFNYGYTF.

This chain links TRBV25-1 with TRBJ2-7, with D possibly being TRBD1 (7 bases). Germline assignment: CDR1 MGHDK and CDR2 SYGVNS. The CDR3 spans 13 residues. V was pared by 6 bases and J by 3 bases, with 12 bases between. The CDR3 bases are TGTGCCAGCAGACGACAGGGAGGCTACGAGCAGTACTTC. It is translated as CASRRQGGYEQYF.

This clone was seen once. The genes are TRBV6-6 and TRBJ2-7; no firm D call. The CDR3 consists of 14 residues. Germline CDR1 and CDR2: MNHNY and SVGAGI (reference sequence). The V gene lost 7 bases and the J gene lost 0 bases, with 13 bases spanning the gap. The DNA of the CDR3 is TGTGCCAGCATCCTGGAGTGGAGCTCCTACGAGCAGTACTTC. Translated, it gives CASILEWSSYEQYF.

The CDR3 bases are TGCAGCGTAGCCAGGGAATTGGACACTGAAGCTTTCTTT. Residues: CSVARELDTEAFF. The chain joins TRBV29-1 to TRBJ1-1, with a tentative D call TRBD1 (5 bases). Per germline, CDR1 SQVTM and CDR2 ANQGSEA. This CDR3 has 13 amino acids. Deletions cut 6 bases from V and 3 bases from J, with 14 bases between.

V usage is TRBV30 and J usage is TRBJ1-3; 8 nucleotides agree with TRBD1. Trimming cost V 7 bases and J 2 bases; bases outside gene matches: 1. Germline V CDR1 and CDR2: GTSNPN, SVGIG (reference sequence). The CDR3 is made up of 12 amino acids. The CDR3 region has the DNA TGTGCCTCGACAGGGGCTGGAAACACCATATATTTT. Residues: CASTGAGNTIYF.

V gene TRBV11-1 combines with J gene TRBJ1-6; possibly TRBD1 for D (6 bases). The V end lost 0 bases, the J end lost 9 bases, and 9 bases lay between the germline ends. The CDR3 loop spans 14 amino acids. The germline gives CDR1 SGHAT, CDR2 FQDESV (reference sequence). CDR3 in DNA: TGTGCCAGCAGCTTAGCGGGACAACGTTCACCCCTCCACTTT. Encoded protein: CASSLAGQRSPLHF.

The rearrangement joins TRBV30 to TRBJ2-4; TRBD1 matches at 10 bases. The J segment lost 0 bases and the V segment lost 3 bases, leaving 2 bases of the junction unmatched. The germline V gene has CDR1 GTSNPN and CDR2 SVGIG (reference sequence). CDR3 size: 15 residues. CDR3 region: CAWSDRGLAKNIQYF. The DNA of the CDR3 is TGTGCCTGGAGCGACAGGGGGCTAGCCAAAAACATTCAGTACTTC.

The rearrangement joins TRBV7-9 to TRBJ2-3; no definite D call. The CDR3 consists of 15 residues. V gave up 0 bases and J gave up 2 bases, with 9 bases separating them. The germline V gene encodes CDR1 SEHNR and CDR2 FQNEAQ (reference sequence). The DNA for the CDR3 is TGTGCCAGCAGCTTAGCTACTACTCCCACAGATACGCAGTATTTT. This codes for CASSLATTPTDTQYF.

The chain joins TRBV4-1 to TRBJ1-5; D is unclear. CDR3 size: 17 residues. The V end was cut by 5 bases, the J end by 2 bases, with 19 bases between. Per the germline V gene, CDR1 is MGHRA and CDR2 is YSYEKL. In DNA form, the CDR3 reads TGCGCCAGCAGCACAGTCTCCCTTCGTAAGGGCAATCAGCCCCAGCATTTT. Translating gives CASSTVSLRKGNQPQHF.